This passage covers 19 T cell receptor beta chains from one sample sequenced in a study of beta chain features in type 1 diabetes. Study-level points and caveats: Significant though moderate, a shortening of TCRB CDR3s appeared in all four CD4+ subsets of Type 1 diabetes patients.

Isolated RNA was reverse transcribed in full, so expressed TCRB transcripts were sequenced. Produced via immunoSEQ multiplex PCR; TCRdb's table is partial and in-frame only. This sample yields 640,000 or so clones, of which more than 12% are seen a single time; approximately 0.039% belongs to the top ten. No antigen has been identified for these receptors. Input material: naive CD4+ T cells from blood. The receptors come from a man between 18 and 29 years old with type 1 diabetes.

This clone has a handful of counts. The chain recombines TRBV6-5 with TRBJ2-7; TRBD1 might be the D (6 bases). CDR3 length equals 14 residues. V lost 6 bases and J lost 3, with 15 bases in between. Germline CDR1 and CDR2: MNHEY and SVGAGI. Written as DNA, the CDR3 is TGTGCCAGCAGCCCCCGGACAGCCCTCTACGAGCAGTACTTC. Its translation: CASSPRTALYEQYF.

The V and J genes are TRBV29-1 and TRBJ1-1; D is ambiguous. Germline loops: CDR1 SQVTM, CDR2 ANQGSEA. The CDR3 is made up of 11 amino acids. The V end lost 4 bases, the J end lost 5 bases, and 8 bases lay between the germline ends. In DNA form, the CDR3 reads TGCAGCGTTGGAGGTTGGACTGAAGCTTTCTTT. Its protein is CSVGGWTEAFF.

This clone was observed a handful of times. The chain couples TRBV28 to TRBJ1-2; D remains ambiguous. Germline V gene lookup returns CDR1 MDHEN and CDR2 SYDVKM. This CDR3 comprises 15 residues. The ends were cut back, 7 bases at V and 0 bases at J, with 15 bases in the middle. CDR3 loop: CASTVMGWANYGYTF. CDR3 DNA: TGTGCCAGCACCGTTATGGGGTGGGCTAACTATGGCTACACCTTC.

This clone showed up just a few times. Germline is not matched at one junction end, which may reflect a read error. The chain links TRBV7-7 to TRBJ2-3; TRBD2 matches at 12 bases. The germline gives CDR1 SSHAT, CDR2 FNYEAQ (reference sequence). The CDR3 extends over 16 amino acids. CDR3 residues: CASSSGLAGPTDTQYF. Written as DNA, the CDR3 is TGTGCTAGCAGCTCTGGACTAGCGGGACCCACAGATACGCAGTATTTT.

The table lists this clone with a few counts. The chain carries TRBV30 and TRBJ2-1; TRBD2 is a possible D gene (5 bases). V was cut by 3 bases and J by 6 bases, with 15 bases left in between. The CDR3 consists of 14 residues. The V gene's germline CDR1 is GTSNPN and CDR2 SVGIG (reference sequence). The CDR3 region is CAWRRDWGVNEQFF. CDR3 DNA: TGTGCCTGGAGACGGGATTGGGGTGTCAATGAGCAGTTCTTC.

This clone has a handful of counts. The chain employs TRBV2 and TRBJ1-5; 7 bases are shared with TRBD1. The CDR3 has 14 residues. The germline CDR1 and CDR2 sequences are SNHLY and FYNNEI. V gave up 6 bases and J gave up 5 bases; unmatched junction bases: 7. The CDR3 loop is CASSDPGTDQPQHF. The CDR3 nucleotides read TGTGCCAGCAGCGACCCCGGGACAGATCAGCCCCAGCATTTT.

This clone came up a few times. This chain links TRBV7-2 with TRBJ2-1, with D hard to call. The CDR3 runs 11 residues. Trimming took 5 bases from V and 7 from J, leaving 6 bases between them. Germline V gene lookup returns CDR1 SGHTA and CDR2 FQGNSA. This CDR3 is CASSPMNEQFF. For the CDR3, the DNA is TGTGCCAGCAGCCCGATGAATGAGCAGTTCTTC.

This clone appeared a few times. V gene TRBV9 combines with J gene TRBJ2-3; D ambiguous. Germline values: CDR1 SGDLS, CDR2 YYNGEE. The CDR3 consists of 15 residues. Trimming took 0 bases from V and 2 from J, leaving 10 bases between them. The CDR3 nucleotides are TGTGCCAGCAGCGTAGTCATTACAAACACAGATACGCAGTATTTT. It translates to CASSVVITNTDTQYF.

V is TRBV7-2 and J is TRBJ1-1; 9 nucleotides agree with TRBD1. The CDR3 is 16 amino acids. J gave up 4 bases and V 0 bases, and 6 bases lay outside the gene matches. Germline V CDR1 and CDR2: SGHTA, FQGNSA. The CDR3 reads CASSLAHGTGSTEAFF. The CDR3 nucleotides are TGTGCCAGCAGCTTAGCGCACGGGACAGGGTCCACTGAAGCTTTCTTT.

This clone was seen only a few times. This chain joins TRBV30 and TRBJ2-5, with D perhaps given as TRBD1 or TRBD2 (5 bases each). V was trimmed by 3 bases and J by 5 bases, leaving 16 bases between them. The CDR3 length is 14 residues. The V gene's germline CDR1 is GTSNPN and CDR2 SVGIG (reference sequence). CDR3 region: CAWRGPGPGETQYF. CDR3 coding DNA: TGTGCCTGGAGGGGACCGGGACCAGGGGAGACCCAGTACTTC.

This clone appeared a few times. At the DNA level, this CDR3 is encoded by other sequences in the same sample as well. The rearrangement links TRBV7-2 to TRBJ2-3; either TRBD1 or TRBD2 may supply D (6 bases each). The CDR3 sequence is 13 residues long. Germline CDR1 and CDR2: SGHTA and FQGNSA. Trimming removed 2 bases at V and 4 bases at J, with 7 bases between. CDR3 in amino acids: CASSLRGPDTQYF. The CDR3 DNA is TGTGCCAGCAGCTTACGGGGGCCAGATACGCAGTATTTT.

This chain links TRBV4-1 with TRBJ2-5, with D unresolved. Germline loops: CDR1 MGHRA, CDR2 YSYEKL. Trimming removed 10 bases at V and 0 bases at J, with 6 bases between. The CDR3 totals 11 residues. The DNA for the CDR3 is TGCGCCACCTCCTACCAAGAGACCCAGTACTTC. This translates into CATSYQETQYF.

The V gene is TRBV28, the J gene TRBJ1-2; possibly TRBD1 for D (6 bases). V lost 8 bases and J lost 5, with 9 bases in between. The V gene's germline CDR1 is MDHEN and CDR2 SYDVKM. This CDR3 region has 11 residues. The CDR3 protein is CASGTQYGYTF. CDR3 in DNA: TGTGCCAGCGGGACACAGTATGGCTACACCTTC.

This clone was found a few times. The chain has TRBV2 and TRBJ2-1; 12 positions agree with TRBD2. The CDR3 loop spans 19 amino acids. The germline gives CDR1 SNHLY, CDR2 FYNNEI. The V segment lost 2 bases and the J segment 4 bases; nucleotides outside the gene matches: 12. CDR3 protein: CASSEPVGLAGGPYNEQFF. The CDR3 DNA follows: TGTGCCAGCAGTGAACCTGTTGGGCTAGCGGGAGGGCCATACAATGAGCAGTTCTTC.

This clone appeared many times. The CDR3 DNA sequence: TGTGCCGTGTGGACAGGGTTGGATGAGCAGTTCTTC. Translating gives CAVWTGLDEQFF. The chain uses TRBV10-3 and TRBJ2-1; 8 bases line up with TRBD1. CDR3 length: 12 amino acids. Germline-derived CDR1 and CDR2 are ENHRY and SYGVKD. V gave up 11 bases and J gave up 8 bases; unmatched junction bases: 8.

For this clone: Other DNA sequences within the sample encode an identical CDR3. CDR3 nucleotides: TGCGCCAGCAGCTTGGGTGGTCCAGAGACCCAGTACTTC. The encoded protein is CASSLGGPETQYF. The chain couples TRBV5-1 to TRBJ2-5; D is ambiguous. This CDR3 comprises 13 residues. Germline V gene sequence: CDR1 SGHRS, CDR2 YFSETQ. V was pared by 0 bases and J by 4 bases, with 7 bases between.

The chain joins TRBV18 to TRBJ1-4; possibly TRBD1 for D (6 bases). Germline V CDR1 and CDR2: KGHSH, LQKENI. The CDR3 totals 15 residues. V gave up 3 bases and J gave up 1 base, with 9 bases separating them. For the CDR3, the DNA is TGTGCCAGCTCACCCCGACAGGAAACTAATGAAAAACTGTTTTTT. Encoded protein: CASSPRQETNEKLFF.

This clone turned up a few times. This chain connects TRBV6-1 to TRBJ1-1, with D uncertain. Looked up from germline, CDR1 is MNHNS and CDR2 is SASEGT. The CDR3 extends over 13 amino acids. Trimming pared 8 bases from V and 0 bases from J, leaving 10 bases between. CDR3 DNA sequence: TGTGCCAGCCGGTCACGGGTGAACACTGAAGCTTTCTTT. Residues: CASRSRVNTEAFF.

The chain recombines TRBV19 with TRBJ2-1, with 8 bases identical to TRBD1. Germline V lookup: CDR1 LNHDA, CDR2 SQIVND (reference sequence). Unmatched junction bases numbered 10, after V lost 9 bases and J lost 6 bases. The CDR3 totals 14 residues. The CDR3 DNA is TGTGCCAGCTCGTTGGACAGGGCCCGCAATGAGCAGTTCTTC. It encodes CASSLDRARNEQFF.